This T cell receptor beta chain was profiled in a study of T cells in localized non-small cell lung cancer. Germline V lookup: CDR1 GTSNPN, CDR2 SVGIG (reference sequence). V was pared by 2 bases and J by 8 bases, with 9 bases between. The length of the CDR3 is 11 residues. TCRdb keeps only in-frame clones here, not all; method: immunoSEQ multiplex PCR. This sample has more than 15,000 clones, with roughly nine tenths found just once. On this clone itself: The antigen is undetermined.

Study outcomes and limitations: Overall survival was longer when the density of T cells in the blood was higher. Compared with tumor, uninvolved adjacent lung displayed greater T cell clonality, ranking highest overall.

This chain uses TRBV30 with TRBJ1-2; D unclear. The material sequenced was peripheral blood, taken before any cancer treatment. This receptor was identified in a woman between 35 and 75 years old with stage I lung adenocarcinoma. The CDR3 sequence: CAWSRPRGYTF. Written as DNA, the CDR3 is TGTGCCTGGAGTCGCCCACGGGGCTACACCTTC. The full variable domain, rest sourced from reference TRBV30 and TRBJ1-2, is SQTIHQWPATLVQPVGSPLSLECTVEGTSNPNLYWYRQAAGRGLQLLFYSVGIGQISSEVPQNLSASRPQDRQFILSSKKLLLSDSGFYLCAWSRPRGYTFGSGTRLTVV.